The 32 T cell receptor beta chains presented below share a single source sample, sequenced in a study of regulatory T cells in long-lasting Graves disease. Libraries of TCR beta came from iRepertoire HTBI primers plus Arm-PCR of CDR3 regions. TCRdb analysed the multiplex PCR reads with MiXCR anew, one entry per CDR3 protein. This table has about 660,000 distinct CDR3 sequences, around 30% appearing once. Time point indicated: persistent/refractory GD, antithyroid drugs over 5 years with positive TRAb. PBMCs provided the RNA from which the TCR library was made. Here the sequenced sample was peripheral blood mononuclear cells (PBMCs), taken when the disease was refractory, from a patient treated with antithyroid drugs. Receptors originate from a female donor with Graves disease.

The table lists this clonotype with many counts. The chain has TRBV9 and TRBJ1-2; 9 positions agree with TRBD1. V shed 3 bases and J 6 bases; nucleotides not matched to a gene: 9. This CDR3 region has 15 residues. The germline CDR1 and CDR2 sequences are SGDLS and YYNGEE. CDR3 loop: CASSERQGVRDGYTF. The CDR3 nucleotides are TGTGCCAGCAGCGAGAGACAGGGGGTTCGGGATGGCTACACCTTC.

In this sample, this clonotype turned up a few times. V is TRBV20-1 and J is TRBJ1-5; tentatively, D is TRBD1 (5 bases). Germline-derived CDR1 and CDR2 are DFQATT and SNEGSKA (reference sequence). V lost 1 base and J lost 6, with 13 bases in between. The CDR3 extends over 14 amino acids. The CDR3 loop is CSARGTGVGQPQHF. CDR3 bases: TGCAGTGCTAGAGGTACGGGGGTTGGTCAGCCCCAGCATTTT.

For this clonotype: Just one base apart from a much larger clone, this may be a read error. The chain recombines TRBV10-3 with TRBJ2-5; D possibly corresponds to TRBD2 (5 bases). Per the germline V gene, CDR1 is ENHRY and CDR2 is SYGVKD. The CDR3 totals 11 residues. The CDR3 DNA follows: TGTGCCATCGCGGCAAGGGAGACCCACTACTTC. It is translated as CAIAARETHYF.

In this sample, this clonotype turned up a few times. The genes are TRBV12-3 or TRBV12-4 and TRBJ1-6; D remains ambiguous. The ends were cut back, 6 bases at V and 11 bases at J, with 14 bases in the middle. The CDR3 extends over 13 amino acids. In DNA, the CDR3 is TGTGCCAGCAGCTTAAGGTCGGGAACACCCCTCCACTTT. It translates to CASSLRSGTPLHF.

In this sample, this clonotype turned up a few times. The chain recombines TRBV3-1 with TRBJ1-1; D perhaps matches TRBD1 (5 bases). CDR1 LGHDT and CDR2 YNNKEL come from the germline V gene (reference sequence). The CDR3 contains 11 residues. V was shortened by 3 bases and J by 11 bases, with 10 bases between the two germline ends. This chain's CDR3 is CASSQGVDAFF. In DNA, the CDR3 is TGTGCCAGCAGCCAGGGGGTGGACGCTTTCTTT.

The rearrangement links TRBV27 to TRBJ2-7, with D possibly being TRBD2 (5 bases). V was trimmed by 5 bases and J by 0 bases, leaving 14 bases between them. CDR1 MNHEY and CDR2 SMNVEV come from the germline V gene (reference sequence). The CDR3 extends over 15 amino acids. The DNA for the CDR3 is TGTGCCAGCAGTCCCGTGCGGGTAAGCTCCTACGAGCAGTACTTC. It translates to CASSPVRVSSYEQYF.

V usage is TRBV9 and J usage is TRBJ2-3; 8 nucleotides line up with TRBD2. Germline CDR1 reads SGDLS; CDR2 reads YYNGEE. The CDR3 consists of 15 residues. Trimming at V came to 0 bases and at J to 6 bases, leaving 6 bases not matched to a gene. CDR3 nucleotide sequence: TGTGCCAGCAGCGTAGAGGCTAGCGGGTTTGATACGCAGTATTTT. Translated: CASSVEASGFDTQYF.

The chain links TRBV13 to TRBJ1-1; D is undetermined. Per the germline V gene, CDR1 is PRHDT and CDR2 is FYEKMQ (reference sequence). This CDR3 is built from 16 residues. Between the trimmed V and J ends, which lost 0 bases and 0 bases, there was a span of 11 bases. DNA of the CDR3: TGTGCCAGCAGCTTAGGCCTACGGGTACTGAACACTGAAGCTTTCTTT. This sequence encodes CASSLGLRVLNTEAFF.

In its sample, this clonotype was seen a few times. This chain connects TRBV12-3 or TRBV12-4 to TRBJ1-6; D is possibly TRBD1 (6 bases). Trimming shortened V by 5 bases and J by 8 bases, and 13 bases separated the two germline ends. The CDR3 runs 14 residues. CDR3 loop: CASSPTGSYSPLHF. In nucleotides, the CDR3 is TGTGCCAGCAGTCCGACAGGCAGTTATTCACCCCTCCACTTT.

This clonotype was counted ten times or more. The rearrangement joins TRBV2 to TRBJ1-2; no definite D call. Trimming stripped 6 bases from V and 2 bases from J, with 10 bases between. Looked up from germline, CDR1 is SNHLY and CDR2 is FYNNEI. This CDR3 has 13 amino acids. As DNA, the CDR3 is TGTGCCAGCAGCGTAGGAGCCAACTATGGCTACACCTTC. The encoded protein is CASSVGANYGYTF.

The chain uses TRBV12-3 or TRBV12-4 and TRBJ2-7; 9 positions agree with TRBD2. V lost 5 bases, J lost 4 bases, and 6 bases stayed unmatched. The CDR3 is 14 amino acids. The CDR3 bases are TGTGCCAGCAGTCCGCGGGAGGGCCCTTACGAGCAGTACTTC. Amino acid sequence: CASSPREGPYEQYF.

This chain joins TRBV5-1 and TRBJ1-1; D is uncertain. The ends were cut back, 4 bases at V and 4 bases at J, with 11 bases in the middle. The CDR3 sequence is 13 residues long. The germline CDR1 and CDR2 sequences are SGHRS and YFSETQ. The CDR3 protein is CASSTPGRTEAFF. CDR3 DNA sequence: TGCGCCAGCAGCACGCCCGGGCGCACTGAAGCTTTCTTT.

This clonotype showed up many times. The chain combines TRBV20-1 with TRBJ1-2; the match to TRBD1 covers 7 bases. With V trimmed by 5 bases and J by 5 bases, 8 bases remained unmatched. Looked up from germline, CDR1 is DFQATT and CDR2 is SNEGSKA (reference sequence). The CDR3 contains 13 residues. The CDR3 is CSARQGGRYGYTF. As DNA, the CDR3 is TGCAGTGCTCGACAGGGAGGAAGATATGGCTACACCTTC.

The sample holds a few counts of this clonotype. The chain joins TRBV19 to TRBJ2-4; 12 bases line up with TRBD2. CDR1 is LNHDA and CDR2 is SQIVND in the germline V gene (reference sequence). The CDR3 covers 17 residues. V gave up 0 bases and J gave up 4 bases; unmatched junction bases: 4. CDR3 region: CASSIDGTSGHKNIQYF. In DNA, the CDR3 is TGTGCCAGTAGTATAGATGGGACTAGCGGGCATAAAAACATTCAGTACTTC.

The chain links TRBV3-1 to TRBJ1-2; TRBD1 agrees at 10 bases. Trimming cost V 5 bases and J 8 bases; bases outside gene matches: 14. Germline-derived CDR1 and CDR2 are LGHDT and YNNKEL (reference sequence). CDR3 length: 16 residues. This CDR3 reads CASSYHLRDRGGGYTF. For the CDR3, the DNA is TGTGCCAGCAGCTATCATTTGAGGGACAGGGGCGGCGGCTACACCTTC.

This clonotype has just a few counts. Here the CDR3 reads CASSLLEGRETQYF. CDR3 sequence (DNA): TGTGCCAGCAGTTTATTGGAGGGCCGGGAGACCCAGTACTTC. The V and J genes are TRBV27 and TRBJ2-5; D might be TRBD2 (6 bases). Germline CDR1 reads MNHEY; CDR2 reads SMNVEV (reference sequence). This CDR3 has 14 residues. V was shortened by 1 base and J by 5 bases, with 11 bases between the two germline ends.

This clonotype has more than one count but fewer than ten. This sequence joins TRBV12-3 or TRBV12-4 and TRBJ1-6, with TRBD1 identical over 8 bases. Losses at the gene ends were 0 bases for V and 0 bases for J; bases not matched to a gene: 4. The CDR3 is 18 amino acids. Here the CDR3 reads CASSLARGPSSYNSPLHF. CDR3 nucleotide sequence: TGTGCCAGCAGTTTAGCCAGGGGGCCGAGCTCCTATAATTCACCCCTCCACTTT.

This clonotype turned up a few times. The chain joins TRBV2 to TRBJ1-1; D is possibly TRBD1 (6 bases). Germline loops: CDR1 SNHLY, CDR2 FYNNEI. The ends were cut back, 8 bases at V and 2 bases at J, with 9 bases in the middle. CDR3 length equals 12 residues. In DNA, the CDR3 is TGTGCCAGCTGGGGGGGCAACACTGAAGCTTTCTTT. Translating it yields CASWGGNTEAFF.

The gene calls are TRBV20-1 and TRBJ1-5, with D unresolved. CDR3 length: 13 residues. Trimming took 0 bases from V and 1 from J, leaving 4 bases between them. Germline lookup yields CDR1 DFQATT and CDR2 SNEGSKA (reference sequence). CDR3 region: CSARDLSNQPQHF. The CDR3 nucleotides are TGCAGTGCTAGAGATCTGAGCAATCAGCCCCAGCATTTT.

There are a few counts of this clonotype. The chain couples TRBV29-1 to TRBJ1-2; D is ambiguous. The CDR3 is made up of 11 amino acids. Germline V gene sequence: CDR1 SQVTM, CDR2 ANQGSEA. The V and J ends lost 3 bases and 7 bases respectively, with 9 bases between them. CDR3 nucleotides: TGCAGCGTTGAGAGGGAGTCTGGCTACACCTTC. Protein: CSVERESGYTF.

This clonotype came up a few times. The chain couples TRBV25-1 to TRBJ2-5, with a weak D call TRBD1 (6 bases). CDR1 is MGHDK, CDR2 SYGVNS, per germline. The CDR3 extends over 16 amino acids. V lost 7 bases to trimming and J lost 7 bases, with 25 bases between them. As DNA, the CDR3 is TGTGCCAGCACTCCCCGGAGCCGGGACACATTTGGGACCCAGTACTTC. It encodes CASTPRSRDTFGTQYF.

The chain uses TRBV28 and TRBJ1-5; D is possibly TRBD1 (5 bases). Trimming shortened V by 10 bases and J by 4 bases, and 14 bases separated the two germline ends. CDR1 and CDR2 from the germline V gene are MDHEN and SYDVKM. CDR3 length equals 13 residues. CDR3 sequence (DNA): TGTGCCATCGCCGGGGCCGATAATCAGCCCCAGCATTTT. Protein sequence: CAIAGADNQPQHF.

This chain connects TRBV2 to TRBJ1-1; no clear D. The CDR3 totals 14 residues. V lost 7 bases and J 4 bases, leaving 16 bases between the germline ends. Germline CDR1 SNHLY, CDR2 FYNNEI. CDR3 bases: TGTGCCAGCATCCACCCCACGGCTGGCACTGAAGCTTTCTTT. Its protein is CASIHPTAGTEAFF.

V and J are TRBV6-5 and TRBJ2-7; D is possibly TRBD2 (5 bases). Looked up from germline, CDR1 is MNHEY and CDR2 is SVGAGI. V lost 0 bases and J lost 6, with 12 bases in between. The CDR3 is made up of 14 amino acids. Here the CDR3 reads CASSYSSRGLEQYF. In DNA form, the CDR3 reads TGTGCCAGCAGTTACTCCTCCCGCGGGCTCGAGCAGTACTTC.

This clonotype was detected ten times or more. The chain is built from TRBV7-9 and TRBJ2-5; the D gene is possibly TRBD2 (5 bases). Trimming cost V 0 bases and J 4 bases, with 9 bases left between them. The CDR3 spans 14 residues. The germline V gene encodes CDR1 SEHNR and CDR2 FQNEAQ (reference sequence). The CDR3 protein is CASSLAQGRETQYF. For the CDR3, the DNA is TGTGCCAGCAGCTTAGCGCAAGGGAGAGAGACCCAGTACTTC.

This clonotype was picked up one time. J is TRBJ1-3 and V is TRBV2; no clear D gene. The V gene lost 8 bases and the J gene lost 0 bases, with 8 bases spanning the gap. CDR3 length: 13 residues. Germline-derived CDR1 and CDR2 are SNHLY and FYNNEI. CDR3 nucleotide sequence: TGTGCCAGCGGTTCGGACTCTGGAAACACCATATATTTT. It translates to CASGSDSGNTIYF. Full variable domain (rest looked up from reference TRBV2 and TRBJ1-3): EPEVTQTPSHQVTQMGQEVILRCVPISNHLYFYWYRQILGQKVEFLVSFYNNEISEKSEIFDDQFSVERPDGSNFTLKIRSTKLEDSAMYFCASGSDSGNTIYFGEGSWLTVV.

The chain carries TRBV9 and TRBJ1-4; 9 nucleotides agree with TRBD1. Germline loops: CDR1 SGDLS, CDR2 YYNGEE. The CDR3 loop spans 15 amino acids. Trimming took 2 bases from V and 4 from J; bases not matched to a gene: 3. For the CDR3, the DNA is TGTGCCAGCAGCGTGGGACAGGGCCTTAATGAAAAACTGTTTTTT. It translates to CASSVGQGLNEKLFF. Complete variable domain (other parts from reference TRBV9 and TRBJ1-4): DSGVTQTPKHLITATGQRVTLRCSPRSGDLSVYWYQQSLDQGLQFLIQYYNGEERAKGNILERFSAQQFPDLHSELNLSSLELGDSALYFCASSVGQGLNEKLFFGSGTQLSVL.

The gene calls are TRBV20-1 and TRBJ2-7; D gene ambiguous. The CDR3 consists of 15 residues. V dropped 0 bases and J dropped 4 bases, with 16 bases sitting between them. Germline CDR1 is DFQATT and CDR2 is SNEGSKA (reference sequence). The CDR3 DNA is TGCAGTGCTAGAGACGGCGCCAGTCCATTTTACGAGCAGTACTTC. This codes for CSARDGASPFYEQYF.

The gene calls are TRBV7-6 and TRBJ2-7; TRBD2 might be the D (5 bases). Germline V gene data show CDR1 as SGHVS and CDR2 as FNYEAQ. The V and J ends lost 2 bases and 5 bases respectively, with 22 bases between them. The CDR3 contains 17 residues. CDR3 region: CASSLTGGGARLDEQYF. CDR3 sequence (DNA): TGTGCCAGCAGCTTAACTGGAGGCGGAGCTCGGCTGGACGAGCAGTACTTC.

The chain uses TRBV12-3 or TRBV12-4 and TRBJ1-5; 8 bases match TRBD1. CDR3 length equals 15 residues. With V trimmed by 4 bases and J by 5 bases, 7 bases remained unmatched. CDR3 DNA: TGTGCCAGCAGTTCCAGGGGGCGAATAGATCAGCCCCAGCATTTT. Translation gives CASSSRGRIDQPQHF.

Comment on this clonotype: An end of the junction does not agree with germline; a read error may underlie this. V usage is TRBV7-9 and J usage is TRBJ1-1; 7 bases line up with TRBD1. This CDR3 contains 14 residues. Germline V gene lookup returns CDR1 SEHNR and CDR2 FQNEAQ (reference sequence). As DNA, the CDR3 is TGTGCCAGCAGCTCAAGGGACAGAAACACTGAAGCTTTCTTC. Amino acid sequence: CASSSRDRNTEAFF.

This clonotype was seen ten or more times. The genes are TRBV28 and TRBJ1-6, with D unclear. Trimming pared 6 bases from V and 9 bases from J, leaving 9 bases between. The CDR3 runs to 12 residues. Germline V gives CDR1 MDHEN, CDR2 SYDVKM. CDR3 protein: CASRRLASPLHF. The CDR3 nucleotides read TGTGCCAGCAGGCGGTTGGCTTCACCCCTCCACTTT. The complete variable domain, with remaining parts taken from reference TRBV28 and TRBJ1-6, reads DVKVTQSSRYLVKRTGEKVFLECVQDMDHENMFWYRQDPGLGLRLIYFSYDVKMKEKGDIPEGYSVSREKKERFSLILESASTNQTSMYLCASRRLASPLHFGNGTRLTVT.